A selection of T cell receptor beta chains follows, all from one sample in a study of shared clonotypes between healthy human individuals. The table came from immunoSEQ multiplex PCR; TCRdb's copy has only in-frame clones and leaves some out. The data contain approximately 650,000 clones, roughly 95% of them singletons. Sequenced material: naive CD8+ T cells sorted from blood. Every receptor here comes from a woman aged 25 to 39 in good health. The CDR3 runs from the conserved cysteine through the conserved F or W. The D gene is left open where the match is weak. Not all rows give a size; the values are once, few, many and, for expanded clones, a class.

-	TRBV29-1	TRBD1	TRBJ1-2	CSVESQDRPIYGYTF	TGCAGCGTCGAGAGCCAGGACAGGCCTATCTATGGCTACACCTTC
-	TRBV28	TRBD1	TRBJ1-5	CASRPGTVQPQHF	TGTGCCAGCAGGCCTGGGACAGTTCAGCCCCAGCATTTT
-	TRBV28	-	TRBJ2-2	CASSIAGDTGELFF	TGTGCCAGCAGTATCGCAGGGGACACCGGGGAGCTGTTTTTT
-	TRBV7-9	TRBD2	TRBJ2-7	CASSLTSGLYEQYF	TGTGCCAGCAGCTTGACTAGCGGTCTCTACGAGCAGTACTTC
-	TRBV28	TRBD1	TRBJ1-4	CASSSSWGQGSEKLFF	TGTGCCAGCAGTTCCTCTTGGGGACAGGGGAGTGAAAAACTGTTTTTT
few	TRBV6-1	TRBD2	TRBJ2-1	CASGERGPALQFF	TGTGCCAGCGGCGAGCGGGGCCCCGCCCTCCAGTTCTTC
-	TRBV7-8	-	TRBJ1-1	CASTLERGGFTEAFF	TGTGCCAGCACCCTTGAGCGGGGCGGTTTTACTGAAGCTTTCTTT
once	TRBV10-1	TRBD1	TRBJ2-1	CASSVDRRDRGYNEQFF	TGCGCCAGCAGTGTAGATCGCCGGGACAGGGGCTACAATGAGCAGTTCTTC
-	TRBV7-2	-	TRBJ1-1	CASSARGSPDTEAFF	TGTGCCAGCAGCGCGAGGGGTTCTCCTGACACTGAAGCTTTCTTT
-	TRBV7-9	TRBD1	TRBJ2-7	CASSPPRAGGIYEQYF	TGTGCCAGCAGCCCCCCACGCGCAGGGGGAATCTACGAGCAGTACTTC
-	TRBV6-5	TRBD1	TRBJ1-4	CARQGANEKLFF	TGTGCCAGACAGGGGGCTAATGAAAAACTGTTTTTT
once	TRBV6-1	TRBD2	TRBJ2-2	CASSELAGATGELFF	TGTGCCAGCAGTGAATTGGCGGGAGCTACCGGGGAGCTGTTTTTT
-	TRBV6-5	-	TRBJ2-3	CASSYPPGDTQYF	TGTGCCAGCAGTTACCCCCCGGGAGATACGCAGTATTTT
-	TRBV27	-	TRBJ1-1	CASSLATNTEAFF	TGTGCCAGCTCGCTGGCGACAAACACTGAAGCTTTCTTT
-	TRBV5-1	TRBD2	TRBJ2-7	CASSPGLAVYEQYF	TGCGCCAGCAGCCCCGGACTAGCGGTATACGAGCAGTACTTC
-	TRBV5-1	-	TRBJ2-2	CASSLWDTGELFF	TGCGCCAGCAGCTTGTGGGACACCGGGGAGCTGTTTTTT
-	TRBV13	-	TRBJ2-4	CASSSGGKNIQYF	TGTGCCAGCAGTTCCGGGGGAAAAAACATTCAGTACTTC
-	TRBV4-1	TRBD1	TRBJ1-6	CASSRSPGQANSPLHF	TGCGCCAGCAGCCGGTCCCCGGGACAGGCCAATTCACCCCTCCACTTT
once	TRBV9	-	TRBJ2-7	CASSALGNEQYF	TGTGCCAGCAGCGCCCTAGGTAACGAGCAGTACTTC
-	TRBV7-7	TRBD2	TRBJ2-2	CASSLGGGRFTGELFF	TGTGCCAGCAGCTTAGGCGGGGGACGGTTCACCGGGGAGCTGTTTTTT
-	TRBV4-1	-	TRBJ1-6	CASSPLTGPSNSPLHF	TGCGCCAGCAGCCCCCTAACGGGGCCCTCCAATTCACCCCTCCACTTT
-	TRBV4-1	-	TRBJ1-1	CASSQDAEVEAFF	TGCGCCAGCAGCCAAGATGCCGAGGTTGAAGCTTTCTTT
-	TRBV28	-	TRBJ1-2	CASTRSSGYTF	TGTGCCAGCACCCGATCGTCTGGCTACACCTTC
-	TRBV7-9	-	TRBJ2-5	CASSLGRGETQYF	TGTGCCAGCAGCTTAGGAAGGGGAGAGACCCAGTACTTC
-	TRBV13	-	TRBJ1-1	CASSLGPGWGGSTEAFF	TGTGCCAGCAGCTTAGGCCCTGGGTGGGGCGGCTCCACTGAAGCTTTCTTT
-	TRBV11-2	TRBD2	TRBJ2-1	CASSSGGTSDLRSYNEQFF	TGTGCCAGCAGCTCAGGTGGGACTAGCGATCTACGGTCCTACAATGAGCAGTTCTTC
-	TRBV27	TRBD1	TRBJ2-7	CASSSHRDRLGEQYF	TGTGCCAGCAGTTCCCACCGGGACAGGCTGGGCGAGCAGTACTTC
-	TRBV13	-	TRBJ2-1	CASSLLGTTGEQFF	TGTGCCAGCAGCTTACTGGGAACCACAGGTGAGCAGTTCTTC
-	TRBV7-6	-	TRBJ2-7	CASSLGFGLSYEQYF	TGTGCCAGCAGCTTAGGCTTTGGACTATCCTACGAGCAGTACTTC
-	TRBV19	-	TRBJ1-1	CASSPVRSGVNTEAFF	TGTGCCAGTAGTCCTGTACGGTCAGGGGTTAACACTGAAGCTTTCTTT
-	TRBV5-4	TRBD2	TRBJ2-3	CASSLALTGGPEDTQYF	TGTGCCAGCAGCTTGGCCCTAACGGGAGGGCCTGAGGATACGCAGTATTTT
-	TRBV29-1	TRBD1	TRBJ1-1	CSVLDRVGLNTEAFF	TGCAGCGTGCTTGACAGGGTGGGCTTGAACACTGAAGCTTTCTTT
-	TRBV14	-	TRBJ2-3	CASSHLDGMNTDTQYF	TGTGCCAGCAGCCATCTTGACGGGATGAACACAGATACGCAGTATTTT
-	TRBV5-6	TRBD2	TRBJ2-4	CASSLQFGLASF	TGTGCCAGCAGCTTGCAGTTTGGACTAGCCAGCTTC
-	TRBV5-4	-	TRBJ1-2	CASSLELFGTAYGYTF	TGTGCCAGCAGCTTGGAACTTTTCGGGACCGCCTATGGCTACACCTTC
-	TRBV10-2	-	TRBJ2-7	CASSEWQSLEQYF	TGCGCCAGCAGTGAGTGGCAGTCTCTCGAGCAGTACTTC
once	TRBV11-2	TRBD2	TRBJ2-7	CASSSGTSGYEQYF	TGTGCCAGCAGCTCAGGGACTAGCGGATACGAGCAGTACTTC